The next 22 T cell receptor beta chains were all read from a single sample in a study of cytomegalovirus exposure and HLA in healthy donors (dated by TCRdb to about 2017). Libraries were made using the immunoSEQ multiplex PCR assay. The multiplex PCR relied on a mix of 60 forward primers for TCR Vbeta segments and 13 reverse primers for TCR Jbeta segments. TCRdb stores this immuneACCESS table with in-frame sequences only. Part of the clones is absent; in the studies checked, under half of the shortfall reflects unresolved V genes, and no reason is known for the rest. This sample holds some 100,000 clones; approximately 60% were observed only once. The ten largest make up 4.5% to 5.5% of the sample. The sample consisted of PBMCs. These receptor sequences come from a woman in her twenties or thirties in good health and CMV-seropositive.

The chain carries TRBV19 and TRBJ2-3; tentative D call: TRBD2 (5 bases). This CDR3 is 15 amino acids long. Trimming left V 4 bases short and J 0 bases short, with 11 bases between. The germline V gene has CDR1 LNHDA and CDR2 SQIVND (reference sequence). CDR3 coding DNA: TGTGCCAGTAGTACCTCCGGGATGAGCACAGATACGCAGTATTTT. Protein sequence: CASSTSGMSTDTQYF.

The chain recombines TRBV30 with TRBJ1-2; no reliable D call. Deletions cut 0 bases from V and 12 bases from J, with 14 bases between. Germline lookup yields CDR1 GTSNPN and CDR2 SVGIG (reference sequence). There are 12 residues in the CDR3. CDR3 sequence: CAWSVGLRVHTF. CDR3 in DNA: TGTGCCTGGAGTGTAGGCCTGCGGGTTCACACCTTC.

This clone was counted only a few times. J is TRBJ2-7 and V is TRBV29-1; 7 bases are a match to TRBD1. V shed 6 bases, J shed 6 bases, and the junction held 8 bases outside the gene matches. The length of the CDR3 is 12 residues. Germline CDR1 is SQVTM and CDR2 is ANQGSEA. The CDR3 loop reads CSVRTGYAEQYF. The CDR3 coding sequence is TGCAGCGTGCGGACAGGATACGCCGAGCAGTACTTC.

This CDR3 is CASSIGQGAFGYTF. The CDR3 region has the DNA TGTGCCAGTAGTATCGGACAGGGGGCCTTTGGCTACACCTTC. V usage is TRBV19 and J usage is TRBJ1-2; 11 bases agree with TRBD1. V trimming: 3 bases; J trimming: 7 bases; junction bases outside the gene matches: 4. Germline CDR1 reads LNHDA; CDR2 reads SQIVND (reference sequence). This CDR3 is built from 14 residues. The variable domain in full, with the rest retrieved from reference TRBV19 and TRBJ1-2, is DGGITQSPKYLFRKEGQNVTLSCEQNLNHDAMYWYRQDPGQGLRLIYYSQIVNDFQKGDIAEGYSVSREKKESFPLTVTSAQKNPTAFYLCASSIGQGAFGYTFGSGTRLTVV.

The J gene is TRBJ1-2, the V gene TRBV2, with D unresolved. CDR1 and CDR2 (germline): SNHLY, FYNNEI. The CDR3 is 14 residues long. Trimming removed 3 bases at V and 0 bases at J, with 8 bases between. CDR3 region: CASSEELANYGYTF. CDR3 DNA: TGTGCCAGCAGTGAGGAGTTAGCTAACTATGGCTACACCTTC.

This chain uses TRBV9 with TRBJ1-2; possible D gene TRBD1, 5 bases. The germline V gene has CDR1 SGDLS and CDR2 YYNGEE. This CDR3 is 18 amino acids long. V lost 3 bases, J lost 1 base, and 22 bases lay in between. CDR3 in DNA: TGTGCCAGCAGCGCCAGGGCAGAGAACCTTTTACTTAACTATGGCTACACCTTC. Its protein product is CASSARAENLLLNYGYTF. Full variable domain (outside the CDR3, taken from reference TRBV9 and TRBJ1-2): DSGVTQTPKHLITATGQRVTLRCSPRSGDLSVYWYQQSLDQGLQFLIQYYNGEERAKGNILERFSAQQFPDLHSELNLSSLELGDSALYFCASSARAENLLLNYGYTFGSGTRLTVV.

CDR3 DNA: TGTGCCAGCAGCTTGGGACAGGGGGCTTCACCCCTCCACTTT. It specifies CASSLGQGASPLHF. V usage is TRBV5-6 and J usage is TRBJ1-6, with TRBD1 matching over 10 bases. V lost 0 bases to trimming and J lost 9 bases; unmatched junction nucleotides: 0. CDR1 SGHDT and CDR2 YYEEEE come from the germline V gene. CDR3 size: 14 residues. The full variable domain, rest sourced from reference TRBV5-6 and TRBJ1-6, is DAGVTQSPTHLIKTRGQQVTLRCSPKSGHDTVSWYQQALGQGPQFIFQYYEEEERQRGNFPDRFSGHQFPNYSSELNVNALLLGDSALYLCASSLGQGASPLHFGNGTRLTVT.

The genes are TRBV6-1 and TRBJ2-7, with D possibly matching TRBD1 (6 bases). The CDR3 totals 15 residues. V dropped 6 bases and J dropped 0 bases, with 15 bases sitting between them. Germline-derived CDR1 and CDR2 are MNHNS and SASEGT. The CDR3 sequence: CASRESQGFSYEQYF. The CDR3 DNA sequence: TGTGCCAGCAGGGAAAGCCAGGGGTTCTCCTACGAGCAGTACTTC.

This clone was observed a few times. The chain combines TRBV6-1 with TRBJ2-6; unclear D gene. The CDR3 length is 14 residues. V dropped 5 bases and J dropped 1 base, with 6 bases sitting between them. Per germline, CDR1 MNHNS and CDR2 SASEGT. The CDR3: CASSPSSGANVLTF. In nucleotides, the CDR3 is TGTGCCAGCAGTCCTTCTTCTGGGGCCAACGTCCTGACTTTC.

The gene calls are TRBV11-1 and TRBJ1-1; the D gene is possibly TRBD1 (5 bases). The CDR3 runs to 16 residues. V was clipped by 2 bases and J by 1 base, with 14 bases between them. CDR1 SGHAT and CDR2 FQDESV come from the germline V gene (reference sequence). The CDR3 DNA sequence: TGTGCCAGCAGCTTACTTGGACCGACAGCGAACACTGAAGCTTTCTTT. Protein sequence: CASSLLGPTANTEAFF. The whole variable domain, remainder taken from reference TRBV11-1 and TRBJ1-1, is EAEVAQSPRYKITEKSQAVAFWCDPISGHATLYWYRQILGQGPELLVQFQDESVVDDSQLPKDRFSAERLKGVDSTLKIQPAELGDSAMYLCASSLLGPTANTEAFFGQGTRLTVV.

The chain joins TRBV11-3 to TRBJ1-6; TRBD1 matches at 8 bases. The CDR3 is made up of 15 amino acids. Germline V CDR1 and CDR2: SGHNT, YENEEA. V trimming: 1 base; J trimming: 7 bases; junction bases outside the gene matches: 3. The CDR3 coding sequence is TGTGCCAGCAGCTTAGGACAGGGGAGGAATTCACCCCTCCACTTT. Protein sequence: CASSLGQGRNSPLHF.

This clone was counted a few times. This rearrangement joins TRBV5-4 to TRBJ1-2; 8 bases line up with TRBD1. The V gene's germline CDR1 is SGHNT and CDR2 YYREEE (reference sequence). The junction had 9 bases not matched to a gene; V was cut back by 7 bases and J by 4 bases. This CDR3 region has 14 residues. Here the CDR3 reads CASSTGTGLYGYTF. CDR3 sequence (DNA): TGTGCCAGCTCAACCGGGACAGGCCTCTATGGCTACACCTTC.

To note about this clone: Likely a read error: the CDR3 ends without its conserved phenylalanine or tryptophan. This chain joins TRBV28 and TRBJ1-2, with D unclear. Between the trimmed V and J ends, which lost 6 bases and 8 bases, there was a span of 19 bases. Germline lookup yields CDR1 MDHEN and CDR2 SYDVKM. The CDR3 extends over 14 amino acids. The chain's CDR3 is CASRKPGRLVGYTL. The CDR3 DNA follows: TGTGCCAGCAGGAAACCCGGGAGATTAGTAGGCTACACCCTC.

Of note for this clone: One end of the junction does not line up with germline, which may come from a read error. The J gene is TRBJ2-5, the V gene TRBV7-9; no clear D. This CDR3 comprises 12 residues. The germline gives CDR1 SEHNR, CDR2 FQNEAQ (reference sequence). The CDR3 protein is CSSSVIEETQYF. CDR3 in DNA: TGTTCCAGCAGCGTCATTGAAGAGACCCAGTACTTC. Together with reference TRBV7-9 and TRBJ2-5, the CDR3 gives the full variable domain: DTGVSQNPRHKITKRGQNVTFRCDPISEHNRLYWYRQTLGQGPEFLTYFQNEAQLEKSRLLSDRFSAERPKGSFSTLEIQRTEQGDSAMYLCSSSVIEETQYFGPGTRLLVL.

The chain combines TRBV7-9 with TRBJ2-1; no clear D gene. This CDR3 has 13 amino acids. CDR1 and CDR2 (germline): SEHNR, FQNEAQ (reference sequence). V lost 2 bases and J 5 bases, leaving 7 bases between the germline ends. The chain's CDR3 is CASSLIEDNEQFF. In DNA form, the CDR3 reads TGTGCCAGCAGCTTAATCGAGGACAATGAGCAGTTCTTC.

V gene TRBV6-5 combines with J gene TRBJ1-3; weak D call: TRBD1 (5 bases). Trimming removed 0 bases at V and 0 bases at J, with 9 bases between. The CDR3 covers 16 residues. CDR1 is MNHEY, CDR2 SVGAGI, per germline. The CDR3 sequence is CASSYSAGGSGNTIYF. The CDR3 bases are TGTGCCAGCAGTTACTCGGCCGGGGGCTCTGGAAACACCATATATTTT.

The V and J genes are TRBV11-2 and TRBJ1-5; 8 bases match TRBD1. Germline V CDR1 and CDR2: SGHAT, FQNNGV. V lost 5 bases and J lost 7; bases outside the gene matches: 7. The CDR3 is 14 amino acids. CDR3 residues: CASSRGQGRQPQHF. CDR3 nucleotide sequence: TGTGCCAGCAGCCGTGGACAGGGCCGGCAGCCCCAGCATTTT. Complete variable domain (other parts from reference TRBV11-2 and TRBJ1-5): EAGVAQSPRYKIIEKRQSVAFWCNPISGHATLYWYQQILGQGPKLLIQFQNNGVVDDSQLPKDRFSAERLKGVDSTLKIQPAKLEDSAVYLCASSRGQGRQPQHFGDGTRLSIL.

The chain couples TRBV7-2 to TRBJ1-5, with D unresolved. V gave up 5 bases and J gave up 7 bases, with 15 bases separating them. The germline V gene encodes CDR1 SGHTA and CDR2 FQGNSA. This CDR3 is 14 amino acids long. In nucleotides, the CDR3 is TGTGCCAGCAGCCTCGACTCTCAAGGCCAGCCCCAGCATTTT. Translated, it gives CASSLDSQGQPQHF.

For the CDR3, the DNA is TGTGCCTGTTTGAGGGCAATAGAGACCCAGTACTTC. Encoded protein: CACLRAIETQYF. The chain couples TRBV30 to TRBJ2-5, with D perhaps matching TRBD2 (5 bases). The germline V and J ends were trimmed by 6 bases and 4 bases, with 12 bases remaining between them. Germline V gives CDR1 GTSNPN, CDR2 SVGIG (reference sequence). The CDR3 sequence is 12 residues long.

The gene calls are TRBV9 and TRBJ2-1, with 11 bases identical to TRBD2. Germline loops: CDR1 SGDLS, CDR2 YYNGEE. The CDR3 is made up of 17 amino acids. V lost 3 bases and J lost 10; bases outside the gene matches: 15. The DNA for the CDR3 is TGTGCCAGCAGCGCCTCCTCCCTTAGCGGGGGGGCGAAGGAGCAGTTCTTC. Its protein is CASSASSLSGGAKEQFF.

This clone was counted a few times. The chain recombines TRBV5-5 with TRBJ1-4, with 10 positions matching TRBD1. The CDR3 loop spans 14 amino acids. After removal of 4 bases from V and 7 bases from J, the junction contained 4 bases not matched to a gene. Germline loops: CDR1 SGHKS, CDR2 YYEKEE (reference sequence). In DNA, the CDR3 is TGTGCCAGCAGCGGTGGGACAGGGGTTGAAAAACTGTTTTTT. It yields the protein CASSGGTGVEKLFF.

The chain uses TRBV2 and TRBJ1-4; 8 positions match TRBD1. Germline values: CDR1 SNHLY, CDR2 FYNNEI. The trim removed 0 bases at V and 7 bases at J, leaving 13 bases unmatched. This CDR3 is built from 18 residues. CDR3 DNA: TGTGCCAGCAGTGAAGCGCTTCAGGGGGCGAGTAGGTCTGAAAAACTGTTTTTT. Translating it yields CASSEALQGASRSEKLFF. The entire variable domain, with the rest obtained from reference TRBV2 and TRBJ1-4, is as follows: EPEVTQTPSHQVTQMGQEVILRCVPISNHLYFYWYRQILGQKVEFLVSFYNNEISEKSEIFDDQFSVERPDGSNFTLKIRSTKLEDSAMYFCASSEALQGASRSEKLFFGSGTQLSVL.